The 18 T cell receptor beta chains below were found in one sample sequenced in a study of T cell repertoires in cytomegalovirus infection. A single record per CDR3 protein comes from TCRdb applying MiXCR to the reads. The data contain almost 550,000 distinct CDR3 sequences, approximately 15% of them singletons. Sequenced input: CD8+ T cells from PBMCs. These receptors originate from a human donor in good health (CMV status not recorded). Some clones in this sample may be carry-over from other donors' samples.

The V gene is TRBV20-1, the J gene TRBJ2-7; the match to TRBD1 covers 10 bases. The V gene end was trimmed by 6 bases and the J gene end by 1 base; junction bases not matched to a gene: 6. In germline, CDR1 is DFQATT, CDR2 SNEGSKA (reference sequence). The CDR3 has 14 residues. The CDR3 here is CSAEGQGLSYEQYF. CDR3 DNA sequence: TGCAGTGCAGAGGGACAGGGGCTGTCCTACGAGCAGTACTTC.

The rearrangement links TRBV18 to TRBJ2-7; 7 bases match TRBD2. Germline V gene lookup returns CDR1 KGHSH and CDR2 LQKENI. V dropped 3 bases and J dropped 4; count of bases not matched to a gene: 9. The CDR3 consists of 15 residues. For the CDR3, the DNA is TGTGCCAGCTCACCTCGGGGGGTCAAACTGTACGAGCAGTACTTC. Its translation: CASSPRGVKLYEQYF.

The sample holds many counts of this clonotype. This rearrangement joins TRBV7-9 to TRBJ1-2, with D possibly TRBD1 on 6 matching bases. Trimming stripped 5 bases from V and 4 bases from J, with 17 bases between. The CDR3 is 15 amino acids. The germline gives CDR1 SEHNR, CDR2 FQNEAQ (reference sequence). The CDR3 sequence: CASSLTGRKGYGYTF. In DNA, the CDR3 is TGTGCCAGCAGCCTCACAGGGCGGAAAGGCTATGGCTACACCTTC.

V gene TRBV4-1 combines with J gene TRBJ2-7; tentatively, D is TRBD1 or TRBD2 (5 bases each). This CDR3 contains 13 residues. Germline V gene lookup returns CDR1 MGHRA and CDR2 YSYEKL. V was shortened by 5 bases and J by 2 bases, with 10 bases between the two germline ends. The chain's CDR3 is CASSGDHTYEQYF. The DNA of the CDR3 is TGCGCCAGCAGCGGGGACCATACCTACGAGCAGTACTTC.

Regarding this clonotype: Sequence at one end of the junction differs from germline and may be a read error. The CDR3 region has the DNA TGTGCCAGAAGCCTTACCGGGTCTAGCGGGAGCACAGATACGCCGTATTTT. This gives the protein CARSLTGSSGSTDTPYF. The V and J genes are TRBV7-2 and TRBJ2-3; 10 positions agree with TRBD2. Germline assignment: CDR1 SGHTA and CDR2 FQGNSA. There are 17 residues in the CDR3.

This clonotype was found a few times. The chain is built from TRBV10-3 and TRBJ2-7; D is possibly TRBD1 (6 bases). V gave up 3 bases and J gave up 4 bases, with 10 bases separating them. The germline V gene has CDR1 ENHRY and CDR2 SYGVKD. This CDR3 spans 13 amino acids. The CDR3 nucleotides read TGTGCCATCAGTGACCCTGGACAGTACGAGCAGTACTTC. Translation gives CAISDPGQYEQYF.

This clonotype was counted only a few times. This rearrangement joins TRBV12-3 or TRBV12-4 to TRBJ2-3, with 9 bases lining up with TRBD1. The CDR3 length is 16 residues. V was clipped by 6 bases and J by 4 bases; unmatched bases: 11. The CDR3 here is CASSSPRTGDPDTQYF. For the CDR3, the DNA is TGTGCCAGCAGCTCCCCTCGGACAGGGGACCCAGATACGCAGTATTTT.

This clonotype was found many times. The V gene is TRBV29-1, the J gene TRBJ2-1; 9 bases align to TRBD1. Germline trimming cut 5 bases from V and 7 bases from J; bases unmatched to any gene: 9. The germline CDR1 and CDR2 sequences are SQVTM and ANQGSEA. This CDR3 comprises 14 residues. The CDR3 nucleotides read TGCAGCGTTACCGGGACAGGGATGTTTAATGAGCAGTTCTTC. Translating gives CSVTGTGMFNEQFF.

The table lists this clonotype with many counts. V is TRBV29-1 and J is TRBJ2-1, with 10 bases that match TRBD2. The CDR3 runs 15 residues. Unmatched junction bases numbered 5, after V lost 2 bases and J lost 4 bases. The V gene's germline CDR1 is SQVTM and CDR2 ANQGSEA. The CDR3 DNA reads as TGCAGCGTTGAATCGGGACTAGCGATTTACAATGAGCAGTTCTTC. Amino acid sequence: CSVESGLAIYNEQFF.

In this sample, this clonotype turned up many times. This chain links TRBV6-1 with TRBJ2-3, with unresolved D. This CDR3 is 14 amino acids long. V lost 0 bases to trimming and J lost 1 base, with 5 bases between them. Germline V CDR1 and CDR2: MNHNS, SASEGT. The CDR3 DNA sequence: TGTGCCAGCAGTGAAGCGCTTCGCACAGATACGCAGTATTTT. Protein sequence: CASSEALRTDTQYF.

This clonotype was seen many times. The V call is TRBV27, the J call TRBJ1-1; D is uncertain. The CDR3 covers 14 residues. The V end lost 5 bases, the J end lost 4 bases, and 14 bases lay between the germline ends. The V gene's germline CDR1 is MNHEY and CDR2 SMNVEV (reference sequence). CDR3 in amino acids: CASSTSRIFTEAFF. Here the CDR3 DNA reads TGTGCCAGCAGTACTTCCCGGATTTTCACTGAAGCTTTCTTT.

This clonotype was seen at least ten times. J is TRBJ2-1 and V is TRBV6-1, with 8 bases fitting TRBD1. CDR1 is MNHNS and CDR2 is SASEGT in the germline V gene. This CDR3 has 12 amino acids. The ends lost 8 bases at V and 6 bases at J; junction bases unmatched: 3. The CDR3 DNA sequence: TGTGCCAGCGTCCAGGGGGCCAATGAGCAGTTCTTC. Its protein product is CASVQGANEQFF.

This clonotype has a handful of counts. V usage is TRBV19 and J usage is TRBJ1-2; a weak D match, TRBD1 (6 bases). The CDR3 covers 15 residues. Germline V gives CDR1 LNHDA, CDR2 SQIVND (reference sequence). V was trimmed by 8 bases and J by 3 bases, leaving 19 bases between them. The CDR3 sequence is CASDPEGDDYYGYTF. The CDR3 DNA follows: TGTGCCAGTGATCCGGAGGGGGATGACTACTATGGCTACACCTTC.

This clonotype was found many times. The CDR3 DNA reads TGTGCCAGCAGCCAAGTTGGGCGGGTGGGGGCCAACGTCCTGACTTTC. Its protein product is CASSQVGRVGANVLTF. The rearrangement links TRBV4-2 to TRBJ2-6; weak D call: TRBD2 (5 bases). Looked up from germline, CDR1 is LGHNA and CDR2 is YNFKEQ. The CDR3 loop spans 16 amino acids. V gave up 1 base and J gave up 4 bases, with 11 bases separating them.

In regard to this clonotype: The conserved phenylalanine or tryptophan is not found at the CDR3 terminus, so this likely reflects a read error. The genes are TRBV4-1 and TRBJ2-1; 14 bases agree with TRBD2. Losses at the gene ends were 0 bases for V and 7 bases for J; bases not matched to a gene: 2. The CDR3 spans 16 residues. From germline, CDR1 is MGHRA and CDR2 YSYEKL. CDR3 loop: CASSQEWTSGRNEQFL. CDR3 sequence (DNA): TGCGCCAGCAGCCAAGAGTGGACTAGCGGGAGGAATGAGCAGTTCTTA.

This clonotype has only a few counts. The chain carries TRBV19 and TRBJ1-5; TRBD1 matches at 9 bases. V gave up 2 bases and J gave up 6 bases; unmatched junction bases: 8. Germline loops: CDR1 LNHDA, CDR2 SQIVND (reference sequence). The CDR3 has 16 amino acids. CDR3 residues: CASSIWDREDSQPQHF. CDR3 nucleotides: TGTGCCAGTAGTATATGGGACAGGGAGGATAGTCAGCCCCAGCATTTT.

This clonotype was seen a handful of times. The V and J genes are TRBV20-1 and TRBJ1-4; 7 nucleotides line up with TRBD1. This CDR3 is built from 13 residues. CDR1 DFQATT and CDR2 SNEGSKA come from the germline V gene (reference sequence). V was pared by 6 bases and J by 4 bases, with 5 bases of the junction left unmatched. The CDR3 nucleotides read TGCAGTGCCACGACAGGGCGTAATGAAAAACTGTTTTTT. Translating it yields CSATTGRNEKLFF.

V usage is TRBV15 and J usage is TRBJ1-2, with 7 bases lining up with TRBD1. Germline-derived CDR1 and CDR2 are LNHNV and YYDKDF (reference sequence). CDR3 length equals 13 residues. V trimming: 5 bases; J trimming: 6 bases; junction bases outside the gene matches: 6. The CDR3 sequence is CATSEGGDHGYTF. The CDR3 nucleotides are TGTGCCACCAGCGAAGGGGGCGACCATGGCTACACCTTC.